Sequencing of this T cell receptor beta chain was carried out in a study of radiation and T cells in renal cell carcinoma. Study-level background: Nephrectomy followed 15 Gy stereotactic body radiation by 4 weeks.

Germline V gene sequence: CDR1 SGHTS, CDR2 YDEGEE. The CDR3 extends over 15 amino acids. V shed 2 bases and J 3 bases; nucleotides not matched to a gene: 5. As to time point: blood 2 weeks post-SBRT. Treatment defined: 15 Gy SBRT to primary tumor, nephrectomy 4 weeks later. Radiation-treated patients gave blood at baseline, week 2 and week 4. The tumor was a clear cell renal cell carcinoma. Clones were read by immunoSEQ multiplex PCR, and TCRdb kept only the in-frame ones, dropping some. The table records about 26,000 clones, over 70% of them present only once. The sequences come from blood, collected from a patient whose treatment included radiotherapy and nephrectomy. The chain uses TRBV5-8 and TRBJ2-1, with 7 positions matching TRBD2. The origin of this receptor is a man aged 55-75 years with renal cell carcinoma. The CDR3 nucleotides are TGTGCCAGCAGCTTTGCGGGAGCTATCTACAATGAGCAGTTCTTC. It translates to CASSFAGAIYNEQFF.